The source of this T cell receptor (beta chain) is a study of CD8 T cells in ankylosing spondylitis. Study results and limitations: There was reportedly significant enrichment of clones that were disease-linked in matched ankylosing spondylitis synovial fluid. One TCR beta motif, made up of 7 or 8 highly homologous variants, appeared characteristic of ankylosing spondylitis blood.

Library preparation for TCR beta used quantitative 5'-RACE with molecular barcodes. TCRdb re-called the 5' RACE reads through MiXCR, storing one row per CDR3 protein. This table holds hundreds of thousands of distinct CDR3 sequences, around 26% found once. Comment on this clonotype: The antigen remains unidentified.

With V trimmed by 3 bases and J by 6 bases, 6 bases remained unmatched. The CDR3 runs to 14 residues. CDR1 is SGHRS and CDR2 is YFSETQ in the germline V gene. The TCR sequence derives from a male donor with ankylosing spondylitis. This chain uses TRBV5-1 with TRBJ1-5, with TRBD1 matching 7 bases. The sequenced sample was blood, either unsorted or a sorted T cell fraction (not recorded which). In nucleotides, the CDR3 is TGCGCCAGCAGCTCAGGGGGGCAGGGTCAGCCCCAGCATTTT. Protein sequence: CASSSGGQGQPQHF.